This passage covers 25 T cell receptor beta chains from one sample sequenced in a study of T-cell memory formation after mild COVID-19. TCRdb independently ran MiXCR on the 5' RACE reads; one entry per CDR3 protein. Among hundreds of thousands of distinct CDR3 sequences listed, roughly 21% were seen once. What was sequenced was PBMCs or a T cell subset sorted from them (not recorded which). Receptor source: an adult woman who had mild COVID-19 (a few samples of this study predate the infection). Cell type and time point are not known.

This chain joins TRBV4-2 and TRBJ2-1, with TRBD2 matching 8 bases. Germline V gives CDR1 LGHNA, CDR2 YNFKEQ. The CDR3 extends over 16 amino acids. V trimming: 4 bases; J trimming: 9 bases; junction bases outside the gene matches: 14. This CDR3 reads CASSPIAGLDNGEQFF. The CDR3 nucleotides read TGTGCCAGCAGCCCTATAGCGGGACTCGACAATGGTGAGCAGTTCTTC.

This clonotype has just a few counts. The CDR3, as DNA: TGTGCCAGCAGGGCTTTGACAATGAACACTGAAGCTTTCTTT. Residues: CASRALTMNTEAFF. The chain recombines TRBV27 with TRBJ1-1; D is undetermined. This CDR3 spans 14 amino acids. The germline V gene encodes CDR1 MNHEY and CDR2 SMNVEV (reference sequence). V lost 6 bases and J lost 0, with 11 bases in between.

The CDR3, as DNA: TGCAGCGCCCGGACGGTCCCTAGCCTCCAGTACTTC. As protein: CSARTVPSLQYF. The chain has TRBV29-1 and TRBJ2-4; possible D gene TRBD2, 5 bases. Trimming left V 7 bases short and J 13 bases short, with 20 bases between. The CDR3 runs to 12 residues. Germline loops: CDR1 SQVTM, CDR2 ANQGSEA.

This clonotype was seen more than once but under ten times. V usage is TRBV18 and J usage is TRBJ2-7; tentatively, D is TRBD1 or TRBD2 (5 bases each). Looked up from germline, CDR1 is KGHSH and CDR2 is LQKENI. V lost 3 bases and J 1 base, leaving 13 bases between the germline ends. The CDR3 runs 15 residues. CDR3 sequence reads: CASSPTGGVSYEQYF. Written as DNA, the CDR3 is TGTGCCAGCTCACCTACTGGGGGTGTATCCTACGAGCAGTACTTC.

This chain joins TRBV6-1 and TRBJ1-4; D gene uncertain. The germline CDR1 and CDR2 sequences are MNHNS and SASEGT. The CDR3 extends over 13 amino acids. Trimming shortened V by 7 bases and J by 11 bases, and 17 bases separated the two germline ends. The DNA of the CDR3 is TGTGCCAGCACTTTTCGGCAGTCCCCGAAACTGTTTTTT. This codes for CASTFRQSPKLFF.

This sequence joins TRBV30 and TRBJ2-3, with TRBD1 matching 10 bases. V gave up 2 bases and J gave up 2 bases; unmatched junction bases: 4. This CDR3 is 15 amino acids long. Germline V gives CDR1 GTSNPN, CDR2 SVGIG (reference sequence). The CDR3 spells CAWSRGQGNTDTQYF. As DNA, the CDR3 is TGTGCCTGGAGTAGGGGACAGGGGAACACAGATACGCAGTATTTT.

The sample holds a few counts of this clonotype. J is TRBJ2-1 and V is TRBV7-6, with TRBD2 matching 7 bases. This CDR3 comprises 16 residues. Germline V gene lookup returns CDR1 SGHVS and CDR2 FNYEAQ. V shed 5 bases, J shed 0 bases, and the junction held 7 bases outside the gene matches. CDR3 amino acids: CASSPSGRSSYNEQFF. CDR3 sequence (DNA): TGTGCCAGCAGCCCGTCCGGGAGGAGCTCCTACAATGAGCAGTTCTTC.

This clonotype has just a few counts. The V gene is TRBV18, the J gene TRBJ2-7; D may correspond to TRBD1 or TRBD2 (6 bases each). The length of the CDR3 is 14 residues. From germline, CDR1 is KGHSH and CDR2 LQKENI. The V and J ends lost 2 bases and 6 bases respectively, with 14 bases between them. Written as DNA, the CDR3 is TGTGCCAGCTCACCATCGGGCAGGGGAGGCGAGCAGTACTTC. Protein: CASSPSGRGGEQYF.

The chain recombines TRBV6-1 with TRBJ2-5; 9 bases agree with TRBD2. Germline values: CDR1 MNHNS, CDR2 SASEGT. The CDR3 runs to 14 residues. J lost 5 bases, V lost 6 bases, and 7 bases had no gene match. This CDR3 reads CASRISGRGETQYF. The CDR3 DNA follows: TGTGCCAGCAGGATTAGCGGGAGAGGGGAGACCCAGTACTTC.

This chain links TRBV7-2 with TRBJ1-4; D gene unclear. This CDR3 comprises 14 residues. Between the trimmed V and J ends, which lost 7 bases and 0 bases, there was a span of 9 bases. Per germline, CDR1 SGHTA and CDR2 FQGNSA. The CDR3 bases are TGTGCCAGCACCACTGAGGCAACTAATGAAAAACTGTTTTTT. The encoded protein is CASTTEATNEKLFF.

The V gene is TRBV12-3 or TRBV12-4, the J gene TRBJ2-2, with TRBD1 matching over 9 bases. The CDR3 has 15 residues. V gave up 6 bases and J gave up 4 bases; unmatched junction bases: 6. The CDR3: CASSLSDRGTGELFF. The CDR3 nucleotides read TGTGCCAGCAGCCTATCGGACAGGGGCACCGGGGAGCTGTTTTTT.

The V call is TRBV30, the J call TRBJ2-7; 10 positions match TRBD2. The CDR3 has 13 amino acids. Per germline, CDR1 GTSNPN and CDR2 SVGIG (reference sequence). This chain's CDR3 is CASGASGRTEQYF. DNA of the CDR3: TGTGCTTCAGGGGCTAGCGGGAGAACCGAGCAGTACTTC.

This clonotype was seen more than once but under ten times. This rearrangement joins TRBV6-5 to TRBJ1-1, with TRBD1 matching 11 bases. The V and J ends lost 0 bases and 3 bases, in that order; junction bases with no gene match: 6. Germline values: CDR1 MNHEY, CDR2 SVGAGI. CDR3 length: 17 residues. CDR3 DNA sequence: TGTGCCAGCAGTTACTCTCGGACAGGGGGCCGATACACTGAAGCTTTCTTT. Its translation: CASSYSRTGGRYTEAFF.

The genes are TRBV11-3 and TRBJ2-2; D may be TRBD1 (6 bases). The germline V gene encodes CDR1 SGHNT and CDR2 YENEEA. The CDR3 has 15 amino acids. Trimming pared 4 bases from V and 7 bases from J, leaving 16 bases between. DNA of the CDR3: TGTGCCAGCAGCTCCTCTCTGAGGGACAACGGGGAGCTGTTTTTT. Translation: CASSSSLRDNGELFF. Drawing the rest from reference TRBV11-3 and TRBJ2-2, the complete variable domain is EAGVVQSPRYKIIEKKQPVAFWCNPISGHNTLYWYLQNLGQGPELLIRYENEEAVDDSQLPKDRFSAERLKGVDSTLKIQPAELGDSAVYLCASSSSLRDNGELFFGEGSRLTVL.

This clonotype was recorded a few times. The chain couples TRBV4-1 to TRBJ2-1; no clear D gene. This CDR3 region has 17 residues. The V gene lost 1 base and the J gene lost 0 bases, with 13 bases spanning the gap. Germline V CDR1 and CDR2: MGHRA, YSYEKL. The CDR3 protein is CASSQGETRVSYNEQFF. Written as DNA, the CDR3 is TGCGCCAGCAGCCAAGGTGAGACAAGGGTCTCCTACAATGAGCAGTTCTTC.

The table lists this clonotype with a few counts. The chain is built from TRBV5-5 and TRBJ2-6; 8 bases line up with TRBD1. With V trimmed by 3 bases and J by 2 bases, 4 bases remained unmatched. The CDR3 extends over 16 amino acids. The V gene's germline CDR1 is SGHKS and CDR2 YYEKEE (reference sequence). This CDR3 reads CASSSAGGAGANVLTF. CDR3 DNA: TGTGCCAGCAGCTCGGCAGGGGGCGCTGGGGCCAACGTCCTGACTTTC.

V gene TRBV12-3 or TRBV12-4 combines with J gene TRBJ2-7, with D uncertain. Between the trimmed V and J ends, which lost 5 bases and 1 base, there was a span of 9 bases. CDR3 length: 13 residues. The CDR3 DNA follows: TGTGCCAGCAGTCAGTACCCGTCCTACGAGCAGTACTTC. Protein sequence: CASSQYPSYEQYF.

The sample holds a few counts of this clonotype. The J gene is TRBJ2-7, the V gene TRBV27, with D hard to call. Looked up from germline, CDR1 is MNHEY and CDR2 is SMNVEV (reference sequence). V lost 0 bases and J 5 bases, leaving 11 bases between the germline ends. This CDR3 comprises 14 residues. CDR3 in amino acids: CASSLSNGRHEQYF. The CDR3 nucleotides read TGTGCCAGCAGTTTATCTAACGGTCGCCACGAGCAGTACTTC.

The table lists this clonotype with a count of one. V gene TRBV25-1 combines with J gene TRBJ1-6, with 8 bases aligning to TRBD1. CDR3 size: 13 residues. The germline gives CDR1 MGHDK, CDR2 SYGVNS. Germline trimming cut 6 bases from V and 7 bases from J; bases unmatched to any gene: 2. CDR3 protein: CASRNRGNSPLHF. The CDR3 DNA reads TGTGCCAGCAGGAACAGGGGGAATTCACCCCTCCACTTT. Full variable domain (missing parts from reference TRBV25-1 and TRBJ1-6): EADIYQTPRYLVIGTGKKITLECSQTMGHDKMYWYQQDPGMELHLIHYSYGVNSTEKGDLSSESTVSRIRTEHFPLTLESARPSHTSQYLCASRNRGNSPLHFGNGTRLTVT.

This clonotype was seen at least ten times. The chain employs TRBV29-1 and TRBJ2-7; weak D call: TRBD2 (5 bases). The CDR3 runs to 12 residues. V lost 5 bases and J lost 4, with 12 bases in between. Germline-derived CDR1 and CDR2 are SQVTM and ANQGSEA. Here the CDR3 reads CSVNDGVYEQYF. The CDR3 DNA sequence: TGCAGCGTTAATGACGGGGTGTACGAGCAGTACTTC.

This clonotype has a handful of counts. This chain links TRBV7-9 with TRBJ2-7; a weak D match, TRBD1 (6 bases). The CDR3 totals 14 residues. V shed 1 base and J shed 8 bases, with 15 bases lying between them. Germline-derived CDR1 and CDR2 are SEHNR and FQNEAQ (reference sequence). CDR3 loop: CASSLVQGRLQQYF. The CDR3 DNA reads TGTGCCAGCAGCTTAGTGCAGGGGCGCTTGCAGCAGTACTTC.

The rearrangement uses TRBV5-5 and TRBJ2-5; maybe TRBD2 (6 bases). Trimming cost V 4 bases and J 3 bases, with 10 bases left between them. Per germline, CDR1 SGHKS and CDR2 YYEKEE (reference sequence). The CDR3 consists of 13 residues. The CDR3 region is CASSRPGEETQYF. In nucleotides, the CDR3 is TGTGCCAGCAGCAGACCGGGGGAAGAGACCCAGTACTTC.

This clonotype was counted only a few times. This sequence joins TRBV29-1 and TRBJ2-3; 9 nucleotides match TRBD1. The CDR3 is 13 amino acids. Losses at the gene ends were 7 bases for V and 0 bases for J; bases not matched to a gene: 2. Germline assignment: CDR1 SQVTM and CDR2 ANQGSEA. As DNA, the CDR3 is TGCAGCGCCGACAGGGGGAGCACAGATACGCAGTATTTT. Translating it yields CSADRGSTDTQYF.

V gene TRBV29-1 combines with J gene TRBJ2-1; D is uncertain. The CDR3 contains 15 residues. Germline CDR1 reads SQVTM; CDR2 reads ANQGSEA. V lost 6 bases to trimming and J lost 5 bases, with 20 bases between them. The CDR3 loop is CSVPLQQALNNEQFF. CDR3 coding DNA: TGCAGCGTCCCACTACAGCAAGCCCTAAACAATGAGCAGTTCTTC.

J is TRBJ2-2 and V is TRBV5-4, with TRBD2 identical over 12 bases. Germline CDR1 SGHNT, CDR2 YYREEE (reference sequence). The CDR3 contains 16 residues. The V segment lost 2 bases and the J segment 10 bases; nucleotides outside the gene matches: 9. CDR3 DNA sequence: TGTGCCAGCAGCTTCCTGCTAGCGGGGGGGCCTTCGGAGCTGTTTTTT. It yields the protein CASSFLLAGGPSELFF.